The T cell receptor beta chain under discussion was sequenced for a study of blood T cell repertoires in COVID-19 (TCRdb year 2020). Context from the whole study: The collaborator samples originated in the United States, Italy and Spain and spanned the acute and convalescent phases of COVID-19. The prospective study material was composed of cDNA or gDNA derived from T cells, B-cell-depleted T cells, or PBMCs. The dataset comprised deeply sampled blood TCRbeta repertoires from subjects exposed to, actively infected with, or recovered from COVID-19. The samples were drawn from the first 160 participants of the ongoing ImmuneRACE study and from roughly 1,300 subjects provided by 6 global collaborators. Sample metadata almost always included a de-identified subject ID, COVID-19 status, age in years and sex. Where available, HLA class I and class II types were taken from metadata supplied by the sample provider and were not determined by assay-based typing. The repertoires were made available in a free public database intended to serve as a resource for research on the immune response to SARS-CoV-2.

Results and caveats for the whole study, not just this receptor: The quantity of clinical and demographic metadata differed by source and by participant and was supplied without curation.

This clone has just one count. No antigen is known for it. It has no much larger one-base neighbor in the sample; base qualities were not kept. According to the germline V gene, CDR1 reads SNHLY and CDR2 reads FYNNEI. The CDR3 measures 15 amino acids from cysteine to phenylalanine. CDR3 DNA only is kept here, 45 bases in frame from base 1. Trimming at the junction amounts to 6 bases on V and 5 bases on J, and the germline ends lie 19 bases apart. In the prospective study, participants were about 18 to 100 years old, resided in 24 geographic areas of the United States, and were enrolled through a virtual design. To assign participants to cohorts, the prospective study relied on clinical history that participants themselves reported in a screening survey and a study questionnaire. In the prospective study, whole blood, serum and a nasopharyngeal or oropharyngeal swab were collected from each participant by mobile phlebotomists. Prospective study participants could optionally give additional blood draws and questionnaires over a roughly 2-month period. Prospective study blood samples were shipped either frozen or at room temperature before DNA extraction.

TCRbeta CDR3 regions were amplified from genomic DNA by means of the immunoSEQ Assay, a bias-controlled multiplex PCR. Per the source publication's procedure: Nucleated cell counts per sample were estimated from amplification of reference gene primers within the assay. To quantify the absolute abundance of each unique TCRbeta CDR3 rearrangement, sequence reads were collapsed and filtered. For each sample, productive Simpson clonality was calculated as the square root of Simpson's diversity index over productive rearrangements. Not all clones reach the TCRdb copy of this immuneACCESS table, which keeps in-frame sequences only. Checked studies attribute under half of the gap to unresolved V genes and leave the rest unexplained. The DNA gave D and trimming, while V, J and clone size come from that table. The table for this sample lists 200,000 to 250,000 clones; roughly 90% of them were counted only once. 3.5% to 4.5% of the sample goes to the ten largest clones.

The sample was PBMCs or T cells enriched from blood (not recorded which). This receptor was obtained from a woman aged 40 to 55 with acute COVID-19. The sequence links TRBV2 to TRBJ1-1; a weak D assignment points to TRBD1 (6 bases agree). The CDR3 loop reads CASSGRGGSNTEAFF. The DNA is TGTGCCAGCAGCGGTCGCGGGGGCAGCAATACTGAAGCTTTCTTT.